The rows below give T cell receptor beta chains drawn from one sample of a study of blood T cell repertoires in COVID-19. Using immunoSEQ multiplex PCR, the repertoire was profiled, and TCRdb retains in-frame clones only, with some absent. Of about 360,000 clones in the sample, approximately 91% were seen once. The source material was PBMCs or T cells enriched from blood (not recorded which). These receptors originate from a woman between 40 and 55 years old with acute COVID-19. Each CDR3 is given with its conserved first and last residue. Each record gives: J gene, D gene, clone size, V gene, CDR3 DNA, CDR3 protein. The D gene is left open where the match is weak. The size field is filled for only some rows; it gives once, few, many or a size class.

J: TRBJ1-2
D: -
size: -
V: TRBV12-3/TRBV12-4
DNA: TGTGCCAGCAGTCCTAGGGAGGGCTATGGCTACACCTTC
CDR3: CASSPREGYGYTF

J: TRBJ1-6
D: TRBD1
size: -
V: TRBV24-1
DNA: TGTGCCACCAGTGATTCGACAGGGCACTCACCCCTCCACTTT
CDR3: CATSDSTGHSPLHF

J: TRBJ1-6
D: -
size: -
V: TRBV30
DNA: TGTGCCTGGGGGCCCAATTCACCCCTCCACTTT
CDR3: CAWGPNSPLHF

J: TRBJ1-5
D: TRBD1
size: once
V: TRBV7-7
DNA: TGTGCCAGCAGCCAAGACAGGGATCAGCCCCAGCATTTT
CDR3: CASSQDRDQPQHF

J: TRBJ1-2
D: -
size: -
V: TRBV19
DNA: TGTGCCAGTAGACCCGCAGGGGCGGTCTATGGCTACACCTTC
CDR3: CASRPAGAVYGYTF

J: TRBJ1-1
D: TRBD1
size: -
V: TRBV29-1
DNA: TGCAGCGTTGAAGGAAAGACAGGGGCCTCTGAAGCTTTCTTT
CDR3: CSVEGKTGASEAFF

J: TRBJ2-3
D: -
size: -
V: TRBV19
DNA: TGTGCCAGTAGACGACTCTCGGGTAGCACAGATACGCAGTATTTT
CDR3: CASRRLSGSTDTQYF

J: TRBJ2-7
D: TRBD1
size: -
V: TRBV11-2
DNA: TGTGCCAGCAACCGGGACAGGGGACTGGGCGAGCAGTACTTC
CDR3: CASNRDRGLGEQYF

J: TRBJ1-2
D: -
size: -
V: TRBV3-1/TRBV3-2
DNA: TGTGCCAGCAGCCAGGGGGGAAACGGGCATGGCTACACCTTC
CDR3: CASSQGGNGHGYTF

J: TRBJ2-7
D: TRBD1
size: -
V: TRBV5-4
DNA: TGTGCCAGCAGCCCCGGGACAGGGGGCTCCTACGAGCAGTACTTC
CDR3: CASSPGTGGSYEQYF

J: TRBJ1-2
D: -
size: once
V: TRBV6-1
DNA: TGTGCCAGCAGTGACGGGCCCAAGGGGAAGGGCGGCTATGGCTACACCTTC
CDR3: CASSDGPKGKGGYGYTF

J: TRBJ2-2
D: TRBD1
size: -
V: TRBV6-5
DNA: TGTGCCAGCAGTTACTTTGGGACAGCGAACACCGGGGAGCTGTTTTTT
CDR3: CASSYFGTANTGELFF

J: TRBJ1-1
D: TRBD1
size: once
V: TRBV5-5
DNA: TGTGCCAGCAGCTTGACAGGGGCGGACACTGAAGCTTTCTTT
CDR3: CASSLTGADTEAFF

J: TRBJ1-4
D: -
size: -
V: TRBV2
DNA: TGTGCCAGCAGTGAATTCGGTGAGGGAGAAAAACTGTTTTTT
CDR3: CASSEFGEGEKLFF

J: TRBJ2-1
D: TRBD2
size: -
V: TRBV24-1
DNA: TGTGCCACCAGTGATCTCCGAACTAGCGGGGGTAATGGTGAGCAGTTCTTC
CDR3: CATSDLRTSGGNGEQFF

J: TRBJ1-5
D: TRBD1
size: -
V: TRBV3-1/TRBV3-2
DNA: TGTGCCAGCAGCCCATCACTCGGACAGGGGGCGTCCAGTCAGCCCCAGCATTTT
CDR3: CASSPSLGQGASSQPQHF

J: TRBJ1-1
D: -
size: -
V: TRBV5-1
DNA: TGCGCCAGCAGCCCGCTTCAGGGTGGGAACACTGAAGCTTTCTTT
CDR3: CASSPLQGGNTEAFF

J: TRBJ2-1
D: -
size: -
V: TRBV18
DNA: TGTGCCAGCTCACCGGACAGCCCCCCCGCCAATGAGCAGTTCTTC
CDR3: CASSPDSPPANEQFF

J: TRBJ2-3
D: -
size: -
V: TRBV6-5
DNA: TGTGCCAGCAGTTACCGGGTAGCGGCCTCCACAGATACGCAGTATTTT
CDR3: CASSYRVAASTDTQYF

J: TRBJ2-3
D: -
size: -
V: TRBV30
DNA: TGTGCCTGGAGTGCGGGGGAAACGCAGTATTTT
CDR3: CAWSAGETQYF

J: TRBJ1-2
D: TRBD1
size: few
V: TRBV15
DNA: TGTGCCACCAGCAGAGAAGGGGGCGGCTATGGCTACACCTTC
CDR3: CATSREGGGYGYTF

J: TRBJ1-2
D: -
size: -
V: TRBV18
DNA: TGTGCCAGCTCACCATCCACACGAAAGGAGTACACCTTC
CDR3: CASSPSTRKEYTF

J: TRBJ2-7
D: TRBD1
size: -
V: TRBV11-2
DNA: TGTGCCAGCAGCTTGGGGACAGGGGACATCTACGAGCAGTACTTC
CDR3: CASSLGTGDIYEQYF

J: TRBJ1-5
D: TRBD1
size: -
V: TRBV24-1
DNA: TGTGCCACCAGTGCAGGGGGAGGCCAGCCCCAGCATTTT
CDR3: CATSAGGGQPQHF

J: TRBJ1-2
D: -
size: once
V: TRBV6-5
DNA: TGTGCCAGCAGAGCCGCAGGGATGAGCTATGGCTACACCTTC
CDR3: CASRAAGMSYGYTF

J: TRBJ2-5
D: TRBD2
size: -
V: TRBV27
DNA: TGTGCCAGCAGTTCTCCGACTAGCGGGGAAGAGACCCAGTACTTC
CDR3: CASSSPTSGEETQYF

J: TRBJ1-2
D: -
size: -
V: TRBV5-1
DNA: TGCGCCAGCAGCTTGGCCCCAGGGGTTAACTATGGCTACACCTTC
CDR3: CASSLAPGVNYGYTF

J: TRBJ2-5
D: TRBD2
size: -
V: TRBV29-1
DNA: TGCAGCGTTGCCCCTAGCGGGGCGCAAGAGACCCAGTACTTC
CDR3: CSVAPSGAQETQYF

J: TRBJ1-5
D: -
size: -
V: TRBV10-2
DNA: TGCGCCAGCAGTCCTGGGTCGGGGGGCGGACAGCCCCAGCATTTT
CDR3: CASSPGSGGGQPQHF

J: TRBJ2-1
D: -
size: once
V: TRBV25-1
DNA: TGTGCCAGCACCCATTGGGACACCTACAATGAGCAGTTCTTC
CDR3: CASTHWDTYNEQFF

J: TRBJ2-4
D: TRBD1
size: -
V: TRBV2
DNA: TGTGCCAGCAGTGGAGTAAACACACAGGGGGCGGTGGACAAAAACATTCAGTACTTC
CDR3: CASSGVNTQGAVDKNIQYF

J: TRBJ2-5
D: -
size: -
V: TRBV29-1
DNA: TGCAGCGTTGATAAAGAGACCCAGTACTTC
CDR3: CSVDKETQYF

J: TRBJ2-5
D: TRBD1
size: -
V: TRBV2
DNA: TGTGCCAGCAGTGCAGAAACGACAGGGGGCGAGACCCAGTACTTC
CDR3: CASSAETTGGETQYF

J: TRBJ1-4
D: -
size: -
V: TRBV21-1
DNA: TGTGCCAGCAGTTTCAAAGGGGCGGCTAATGAAAAACTGTTTTTT
CDR3: CASSFKGAANEKLFF

J: TRBJ1-2
D: TRBD1
size: -
V: TRBV18
DNA: TGTGCCAGCTCACCGACAGGGCCGACTGATGGCTACACCTTC
CDR3: CASSPTGPTDGYTF

J: TRBJ1-1
D: -
size: -
V: TRBV7-2
DNA: TGTGCCAGCAGCTTTACTGAGAACACTGAAGCTTTCTTT
CDR3: CASSFTENTEAFF

J: TRBJ2-7
D: TRBD2
size: -
V: TRBV7-8
DNA: TGTGCCAGCAGCTCGTTAGCGGGGGGTGGGGAGCAGTACTTC
CDR3: CASSSLAGGGEQYF

J: TRBJ1-3
D: -
size: -
V: TRBV3-1/TRBV3-2
DNA: TGTGCCAGCAGCGCCGGTATAAAGGGAAACACCATATATTTT
CDR3: CASSAGIKGNTIYF

J: TRBJ1-3
D: TRBD1
size: -
V: TRBV10-2
DNA: TGCGCCAGCAGTTCGAACAGGGGGCCGGGAAACACCATATATTTT
CDR3: CASSSNRGPGNTIYF

J: TRBJ1-1
D: -
size: few
V: TRBV7-9
DNA: TGTGCCAGCAGCCCGACAGTTTTCCCCGAAGCTTTCTTT
CDR3: CASSPTVFPEAFF

J: TRBJ2-5
D: -
size: -
V: TRBV5-6
DNA: TGTGCCAGCAGCTTCCGGTTACCAGGGACCCAGTACTTC
CDR3: CASSFRLPGTQYF

J: TRBJ2-1
D: TRBD2
size: -
V: TRBV2
DNA: TGTGCCAGCAGCCGGACTAGCGGGGGCGATAGCTCCTACAATGAGCAGTTCTTC
CDR3: CASSRTSGGDSSYNEQFF

J: TRBJ2-7
D: TRBD2
size: -
V: TRBV5-1
DNA: TGCGCCAGCAGCCCGGGGACTAGCGGGGGGAACGGTAGGTCCTACGAGCAGTACTTC
CDR3: CASSPGTSGGNGRSYEQYF

J: TRBJ1-2
D: -
size: -
V: TRBV7-2
DNA: TGTGCCAGCAGCTCCCGTACAGGGACCCAGTCGAACTATGGCTACACCTTC
CDR3: CASSSRTGTQSNYGYTF

J: TRBJ1-4
D: -
size: -
V: TRBV19
DNA: TGTGCCAGTAGCCCAGTCTTGAATGAAAAACTGTTTTTT
CDR3: CASSPVLNEKLFF

J: TRBJ2-5
D: -
size: -
V: TRBV9
DNA: TGTGCCAGCAGCACAGGGCCTCAAGAGACCCAGTACTTC
CDR3: CASSTGPQETQYF

J: TRBJ2-6
D: TRBD2
size: -
V: TRBV15
DNA: TGTGCCACCCAGGTGGGGAGGGGTGGGGCCAACGTCCTGACTTTC
CDR3: CATQVGRGGANVLTF

J: TRBJ1-3
D: -
size: -
V: TRBV5-6
DNA: TGTGCCAGCAGCTTGGACATGGCACGGGCTGGAAACACCATATATTTT
CDR3: CASSLDMARAGNTIYF

J: TRBJ2-1
D: -
size: -
V: TRBV9
DNA: TGTGCCAGCAGCGTAGGTGCCGGGGACTTGCAGTTCTTC
CDR3: CASSVGAGDLQFF

J: TRBJ2-7
D: -
size: -
V: TRBV5-6
DNA: TGTGCCAGCAGCTTGGGGGCGGGGACCTACGAGCAGTACTTC
CDR3: CASSLGAGTYEQYF

J: TRBJ1-2
D: -
size: -
V: TRBV27
DNA: TGTGCCAGCAGTTATCAGGGTGACTATGGCTACACCTTC
CDR3: CASSYQGDYGYTF

J: TRBJ2-1
D: TRBD2
size: -
V: TRBV9
DNA: TGTGCCAGCAGCGGCGGGGGGGCCTTCTACAATGAGCAGTTCTTC
CDR3: CASSGGGAFYNEQFF

J: TRBJ1-1
D: -
size: once
V: TRBV5-1
DNA: TGCGCCAGCAGCTTGGGTCCAGGGGCCTTGAACACTGAAGCTTTCTTT
CDR3: CASSLGPGALNTEAFF